This entry lists 7 T cell receptor beta chains sequenced from one sample in a study of T cells in localized non-small cell lung cancer (dated by TCRdb to about 2020). The library was obtained by the immunoSEQ multiplex PCR assay. TCRdb obtained this table from immuneACCESS and retained in-frame rearrangements with V and J assigned. These tables miss some clones; where compared with another copy, unresolved V genes account for less than half of the shortfall, and the remainder is unexplained. The sample table holds over 20,000 clones, of which approximately 85% were seen once. Jointly, the top ten make up 25% to 30% of the sample. The sequenced sample was peripheral blood mononuclear cells, obtained before any cancer treatment. The receptors come from a male donor older than 55 with stage II lung adenocarcinoma.

The chain uses TRBV2 and TRBJ1-1; TRBD1 is a possible D gene (5 bases). V lost 8 bases to trimming and J lost 5 bases, with 12 bases between them. In germline, CDR1 is SNHLY, CDR2 FYNNEI. This CDR3 is 12 amino acids long. CDR3 region: CASRGLETEAFF. The CDR3 DNA reads as TGTGCCAGCCGGGGGTTAGAGACTGAAGCTTTCTTT.

The J gene is TRBJ1-2, the V gene TRBV28, with D possibly matching TRBD1 (6 bases). This CDR3 is 14 amino acids long. CDR1 and CDR2 from the germline V gene are MDHEN and SYDVKM. Trimming pared 3 bases from V and 8 bases from J, leaving 16 bases between. The CDR3 DNA reads as TGTGCCAGCAGTTTGGACAGCACTATATGGGGCTACACCTTC. Protein product: CASSLDSTIWGYTF.

This clone was recorded only once. As DNA, the CDR3 is TGTGCCAGCAACCTTGACAGCGAGTCCTACGAGCAGTACTTC. It yields the protein CASNLDSESYEQYF. The chain uses TRBV6-6 and TRBJ2-7; tentative D call: TRBD1 (5 bases). This CDR3 spans 14 amino acids. Germline V gene data show CDR1 as MNHNY and CDR2 as SVGAGI (reference sequence). V was pared by 7 bases and J by 1 base, with 14 bases between.

Here the CDR3 reads CASSYSGDEQYF. The CDR3 bases are TGTGCCAGCAGTTACTCGGGCGACGAGCAGTACTTC. The J gene is TRBJ2-7, the V gene TRBV6-5; no clear D gene. The germline V and J ends were trimmed by 0 bases and 5 bases, with 5 bases remaining between them. The germline CDR1 and CDR2 sequences are MNHEY and SVGAGI. The CDR3 is 12 residues long.

V and J are TRBV27 and TRBJ2-3; 8 bases map to TRBD1. Unmatched junction bases numbered 3, after V lost 6 bases and J lost 1 base. CDR3 size: 14 residues. Looked up from germline, CDR1 is MNHEY and CDR2 is SMNVEV (reference sequence). CDR3 sequence (DNA): TGTGCCAGCAGACCGGGACAGGGCACAGATACGCAGTATTTT. This translates into CASRPGQGTDTQYF.

This clone is termed medium-sized. The chain recombines TRBV27 with TRBJ1-5, with 10 bases aligning to TRBD1. The CDR3 totals 17 residues. The ends lost 2 bases at V and 1 base at J; junction bases unmatched: 5. Looked up from germline, CDR1 is MNHEY and CDR2 is SMNVEV (reference sequence). CDR3 amino acids: CASSLASGQGSNQPQHF. CDR3 nucleotide sequence: TGTGCCAGCAGTTTAGCTTCGGGACAGGGGAGCAATCAGCCCCAGCATTTT.

V gene TRBV29-1 combines with J gene TRBJ2-3; D is unresolved. V lost 4 bases and J lost 3, with 14 bases in between. The CDR3 loop spans 14 amino acids. In germline, CDR1 is SQVTM, CDR2 ANQGSEA. The CDR3 region is CSVAHGAGTDTQYF. CDR3 sequence (DNA): TGCAGCGTTGCTCACGGAGCTGGTACAGATACGCAGTATTTT.